This is a list of T cell receptor beta chains from one sample in a study of technical replicates of blood from several donors. Sequencing used immunoSEQ multiplex PCR; TCRdb keeps in-frame clones, though not all of them. Of roughly 79,000 clones in the sample, roughly 77% are singletons; the top ten hold 3% to 4.5%. The sample comprised PBMCs. The receptors originated from a human donor in good health. Some clones in this sample may be carry-over from other donors' samples. Both conserved end residues are part of each CDR3. The order of the fields is J gene, D gene, V gene, clone size, CDR3 protein, CDR3 DNA. D genes are given only for firm matches. Only some rows state a clone size, as once, few, many or a class for expanded clones.

TRBJ2-2,TRBD2,TRBV7-6,-,CASSRLSGRAAGELFF,TGTGCCAGCAGCCGCCTTAGCGGGAGGGCCGCCGGGGAGCTGTTTTTT
TRBJ2-7,TRBD1,TRBV7-8,-,CASSHDPGQGASNYEQYF,TGTGCCAGCAGCCATGACCCGGGACAGGGGGCTTCGAACTACGAGCAGTACTTC
TRBJ2-7,TRBD2,TRBV9,-,CASSVAGGDDEQYF,TGTGCCAGCAGCGTAGCGGGGGGGGATGACGAGCAGTACTTC
TRBJ2-6,-,TRBV27,-,CARTVRRTQVLNSGANVLTF,TGTGCCAGAACAGTTCGGCGGACACAGGTTCTTAACTCTGGGGCCAACGTCCTGACTTTC
TRBJ2-1,TRBD2,TRBV5-1,-,CASSWGTSGTYEQFF,TGCGCCAGCAGCTGGGGGACTAGCGGGACCTATGAGCAGTTCTTC
TRBJ1-2,-,TRBV7-9,-,CASSLGIAGQDGYTF,TGTGCCAGCAGCTTAGGTATTGCAGGGCAGGATGGCTACACCTTC
TRBJ2-3,TRBD2,TRBV6-6,-,CASSYSGTSGTQGF,TGTGCCAGCAGTTACTCCGGGACTAGCGGGACCCAGGGTTTT
TRBJ2-1,TRBD1,TRBV7-2,-,CASSSRQGSYNEQFF,TGTGCCAGCAGCTCGAGACAGGGGTCCTACAATGAGCAGTTCTTC
TRBJ2-3,TRBD1,TRBV29-1,-,CSAEIRTGGIADTQYF,TGCAGCGCCGAGATTAGGACAGGGGGCATCGCAGATACGCAGTATTTT
TRBJ2-7,TRBD2,TRBV4-3,-,CASSQGAGESLHEQYF,TGCGCCAGCAGCCAAGGAGCGGGAGAGAGTCTCCACGAGCAGTACTTC
TRBJ1-5,-,TRBV4-3,-,CASSQDLSRSNQPQHF,TGCGCCAGCAGCCAAGATCTAAGCAGGAGCAATCAGCCCCAGCATTTT
TRBJ2-5,-,TRBV2,-,CASRTSGETQYF,TGTGCCAGCAGGACTAGTGGAGAGACCCAGTACTTC
TRBJ2-7,-,TRBV10-3,-,CAIGLSGELYEQYF,TGTGCCATCGGGTTGTCCGGGGAACTCTACGAGCAGTACTTC
TRBJ2-3,-,TRBV9,-,CASSVEGGGALSGTDTQYF,TGTGCCAGCAGCGTAGAAGGAGGGGGGGCTCTGTCGGGCACAGATACGCAGTATTTT
TRBJ2-2,-,TRBV27,-,CASRSGTTNTGELFF,TGTGCCAGCAGGTCCGGGACAACGAACACCGGGGAGCTGTTTTTT
TRBJ1-5,-,TRBV7-9,-,CASSPTGGLRDQPQHF,TGTGCCAGCAGCCCAACGGGGGGACTACGAGATCAGCCCCAGCATTTT
TRBJ2-1,TRBD2,TRBV11-2,-,CASSHPSRPSGSSYNEQFF,TGTGCCAGCAGTCATCCCTCTCGGCCTAGCGGGAGTTCCTACAATGAGCAGTTCTTC
TRBJ1-1,TRBD1,TRBV14,-,CASSLQTGSSAEAFF,TGTGCCAGCAGCCTTCAGACAGGGTCTAGCGCTGAAGCTTTCTTT
TRBJ2-5,TRBD2,TRBV4-1,-,CASSQVISGGRETQYF,TGCGCCAGCAGCCAAGTGATTAGCGGGGGGCGGGAGACCCAGTACTTC
TRBJ2-7,-,TRBV27,few,CASSLSRTAQYF,TGTGCCAGCAGTTTATCGAGGACAGCCCAGTACTTC
TRBJ2-3,-,TRBV21-1,-,CASSTTSRTDTQYF,TGTGCCAGCAGCACGACTAGCAGAACAGATACGCAGTATTTT
TRBJ2-1,-,TRBV19,-,CASSTQGSLYNEQFF,TGTGCCAGTAGTACCCAGGGCTCCCTCTACAATGAGCAGTTCTTC
TRBJ1-2,TRBD1,TRBV29-1,-,CSVTTGTGVVGYTF,TGCAGCGTTACCACCGGGACAGGGGTGGTTGGCTACACCTTC
TRBJ1-2,TRBD1,TRBV7-2,-,CASSFINRGNYGYTF,TGTGCCAGCAGCTTTATAAACAGGGGAAACTATGGCTACACCTTC
TRBJ2-3,-,TRBV7-8,-,CASSINRQLTDTQYF,TGTGCCAGCAGCATCAACCGACAGCTCACAGATACGCAGTATTTT
TRBJ1-4,-,TRBV7-9,-,CASSLTGIGEKLFF,TGTGCCAGCAGCTTAACCGGGATTGGTGAAAAACTGTTTTTT
TRBJ1-1,TRBD1,TRBV4-1,-,CASSQGDRGHSEAFF,TGCGCCAGCAGCCAAGGAGACAGGGGGCATTCTGAAGCTTTCTTT
TRBJ2-7,TRBD2,TRBV5-4,-,CASGEGSGSLGPYYEQYF,TGTGCCAGCGGGGAGGGTAGCGGGAGTCTGGGCCCCTACTACGAGCAGTACTTC
TRBJ2-4,-,TRBV19,-,CASSIDEGNIQYF,TGTGCCAGTAGTATAGACGAGGGAAACATTCAGTACTTC
TRBJ1-3,TRBD1,TRBV4-3,-,CASSQDLAGGAGNTIYF,TGCGCCAGCAGCCAAGATCTCGCAGGGGGCGCTGGAAACACCATATATTTT
TRBJ2-1,-,TRBV12-1,-,CASSFGTRGEQFF,TGTGCCAGCAGCTTTGGAACACGCGGTGAGCAGTTCTTC
TRBJ2-2,-,TRBV5-1,-,CASSFNGELFF,TGCGCCAGCAGCTTTAACGGGGAGCTGTTTTTT
TRBJ2-7,-,TRBV5-1,-,CASSLAPGPRYEQYF,TGCGCCAGCAGCTTGGCTCCAGGGCCTCGTTACGAGCAGTACTTC
TRBJ2-1,TRBD2,TRBV13,-,CASSSLLPRLAGGLFDEQFF,TGTGCCAGCAGCAGCTTACTCCCCCGACTAGCGGGAGGCCTGTTCGATGAGCAGTTCTTC
TRBJ1-6,-,TRBV19,-,CASSIDRDSPLHF,TGTGCCAGTAGTATAGATCGGGATTCACCCCTCCACTTT
TRBJ2-2,TRBD2,TRBV9,-,CASSVATSGPNTGELFF,TGTGCCAGCAGCGTAGCTACTAGCGGACCTAACACCGGGGAGCTGTTTTTT
TRBJ2-5,-,TRBV6-5,once,CASSRAGRIRETQYF,TGTGCCAGCAGCCGCGCGGGACGGATCAGGGAGACCCAGTACTTC
TRBJ2-7,-,TRBV7-2,-,CASKHTESAYEQYF,TGTGCCAGCAAGCACACGGAGTCGGCCTACGAGCAGTACTTC
TRBJ2-5,TRBD1,TRBV27,-,CASSDIPGTGKETQYF,TGTGCCAGCAGTGACATACCCGGGACAGGGAAAGAGACCCAGTACTTC
TRBJ2-4,TRBD1,TRBV10-1,-,CASSGGRGKNIQYF,TGCGCCAGCAGTGGGGGCAGGGGGAAAAACATTCAGTACTTC
TRBJ2-1,TRBD2,TRBV19,-,CASRMRLAGNNEQFF,TGTGCCAGTAGAATGCGGCTAGCGGGGAACAATGAGCAGTTCTTC
TRBJ2-7,TRBD2,TRBV9,-,CASSPQLAGALEQYF,TGTGCCAGCAGCCCCCAGCTAGCGGGAGCACTCGAGCAGTACTTC
TRBJ1-2,TRBD1,TRBV7-2,-,CASSPRTGEGWGYTF,TGTGCCAGCAGCCCAAGGACAGGGGAGGGGTGGGGCTACACCTTC
TRBJ1-5,TRBD1,TRBV5-6,-,CASSLARGRSQPQHF,TGTGCCAGCAGCTTGGCCAGGGGGCGAAGTCAGCCCCAGCATTTT
TRBJ1-6,-,TRBV6-1,-,CASSEVGGGNSPLHF,TGTGCCAGCAGTGAAGTCGGGGGGGGTAATTCACCCCTCCACTTT
TRBJ2-5,-,TRBV27,-,CASSPVYQETQYF,TGTGCCAGCAGTCCAGTGTACCAAGAGACCCAGTACTTC
TRBJ2-1,TRBD2,TRBV7-2,-,CASSLLAGAPGAYNEQFF,TGTGCCAGCAGCTTACTAGCGGGAGCTCCGGGGGCCTACAATGAGCAGTTCTTC
TRBJ1-5,TRBD1,TRBV19,-,CASSIGQGTQPQHF,TGTGCCAGTAGTATAGGACAGGGCACTCAGCCCCAGCATTTT
TRBJ2-1,TRBD2,TRBV6-5,-,CASSYSSGESGRRQFF,TGTGCCAGCAGTTACTCGAGTGGAGAAAGCGGGAGACGGCAGTTCTTC
TRBJ2-7,TRBD1,TRBV11-3,-,CASSEGQGYEQYF,TGTGCCAGCAGCGAGGGACAGGGCTACGAGCAGTACTTC
TRBJ2-2,TRBD1,TRBV7-8,once,CASRDRGVYGELFF,TGTGCCAGCAGAGACAGGGGAGTGTACGGGGAGCTGTTTTTT
TRBJ2-7,-,TRBV7-6,-,CASSLGASGTYEQYF,TGTGCCAGCAGCTTAGGGGCCTCCGGGACCTACGAGCAGTACTTC
TRBJ2-5,-,TRBV18,-,CASSPNRETQYF,TGTGCCAGCTCACCAAACCGGGAGACCCAGTACTTC
TRBJ1-2,-,TRBV5-5,few,CASSPIDRNGYTF,TGTGCCAGCAGCCCAATAGACAGAAATGGCTACACCTTC